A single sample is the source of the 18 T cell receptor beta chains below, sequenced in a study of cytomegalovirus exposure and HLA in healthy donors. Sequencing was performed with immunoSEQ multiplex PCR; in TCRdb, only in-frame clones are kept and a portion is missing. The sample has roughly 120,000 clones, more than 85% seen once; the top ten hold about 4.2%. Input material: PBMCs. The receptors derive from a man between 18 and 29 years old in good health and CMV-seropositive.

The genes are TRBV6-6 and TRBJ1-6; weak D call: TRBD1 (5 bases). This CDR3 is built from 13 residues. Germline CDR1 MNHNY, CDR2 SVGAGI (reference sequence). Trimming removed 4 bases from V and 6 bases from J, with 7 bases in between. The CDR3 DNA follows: TGTGCCAGCAGTTCTCAGGGTAATTCACCCCTCCACTTT. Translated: CASSSQGNSPLHF.

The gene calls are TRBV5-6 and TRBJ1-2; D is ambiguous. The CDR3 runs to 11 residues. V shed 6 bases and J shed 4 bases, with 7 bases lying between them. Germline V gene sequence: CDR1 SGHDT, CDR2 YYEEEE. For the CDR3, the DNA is TGTGCCAGCACCGACACCTATGGCTACACCTTC. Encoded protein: CASTDTYGYTF.

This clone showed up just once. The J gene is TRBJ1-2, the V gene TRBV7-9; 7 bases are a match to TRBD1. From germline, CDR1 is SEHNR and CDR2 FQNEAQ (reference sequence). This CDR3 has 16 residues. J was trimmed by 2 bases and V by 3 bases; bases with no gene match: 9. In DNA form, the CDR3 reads TGTGCCAGCAGCTTGCACACAGGGGCCCGAAACTATGGCTACACCTTC. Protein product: CASSLHTGARNYGYTF. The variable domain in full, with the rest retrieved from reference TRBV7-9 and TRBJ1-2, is DTGVSQNPRHKITKRGQNVTFRCDPISEHNRLYWYRQTLGQGPEFLTYFQNEAQLEKSRLLSDRFSAERPKGSFSTLEIQRTEQGDSAMYLCASSLHTGARNYGYTFGSGTRLTVV.

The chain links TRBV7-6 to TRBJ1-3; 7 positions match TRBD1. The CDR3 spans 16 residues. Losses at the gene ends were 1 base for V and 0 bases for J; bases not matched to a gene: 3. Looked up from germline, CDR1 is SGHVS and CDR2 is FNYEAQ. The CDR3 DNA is TGTGCCAGCAGCTTAGATCCAGGGGGCTCTGGAAACACCATATATTTT. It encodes CASSLDPGGSGNTIYF.

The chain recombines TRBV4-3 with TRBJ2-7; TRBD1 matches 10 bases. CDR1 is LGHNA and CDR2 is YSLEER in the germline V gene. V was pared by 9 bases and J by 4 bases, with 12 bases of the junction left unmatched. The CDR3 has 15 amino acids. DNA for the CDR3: TGCGCCAGGGCCCGAGGACAGGGGGTCGGGTACGAGCAGTACTTC. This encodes CARARGQGVGYEQYF.

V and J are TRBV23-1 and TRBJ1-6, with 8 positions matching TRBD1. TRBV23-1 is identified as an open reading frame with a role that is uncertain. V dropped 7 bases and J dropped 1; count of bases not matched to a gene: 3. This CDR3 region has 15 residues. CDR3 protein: CASTRQGSYNSPLHF. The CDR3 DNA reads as TGCGCCAGCACTCGACAGGGGTCCTATAATTCACCCCTCCACTTT.

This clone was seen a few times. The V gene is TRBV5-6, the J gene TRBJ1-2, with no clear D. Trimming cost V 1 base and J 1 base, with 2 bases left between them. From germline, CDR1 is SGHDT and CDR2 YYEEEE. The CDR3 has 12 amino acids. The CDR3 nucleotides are TGTGCCAGCAGCTTGTATAACTATGGCTACACCTTC. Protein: CASSLYNYGYTF. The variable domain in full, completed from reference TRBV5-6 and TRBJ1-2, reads DAGVTQSPTHLIKTRGQQVTLRCSPKSGHDTVSWYQQALGQGPQFIFQYYEEEERQRGNFPDRFSGHQFPNYSSELNVNALLLGDSALYLCASSLYNYGYTFGSGTRLTVV.

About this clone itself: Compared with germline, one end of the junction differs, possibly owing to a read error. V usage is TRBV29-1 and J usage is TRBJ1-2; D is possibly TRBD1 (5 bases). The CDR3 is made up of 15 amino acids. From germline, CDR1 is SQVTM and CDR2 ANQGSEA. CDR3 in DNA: TGCAGCGTTGTGGGGGGGGAGGGCGCCCCCTTCCCCGGTTCCTTC. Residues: CSVVGGEGAPFPGSF. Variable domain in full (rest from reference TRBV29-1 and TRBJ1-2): SAVISQKPSRDICQRGTSLTIQCQVDSQVTMMFWYRQQPGQSLTLIATANQGSEATYESGFVIDKFPISRPNLTFSTLTVSNMSPEDSSIYLCSVVGGEGAPFPGSFGSGTRLTVV.

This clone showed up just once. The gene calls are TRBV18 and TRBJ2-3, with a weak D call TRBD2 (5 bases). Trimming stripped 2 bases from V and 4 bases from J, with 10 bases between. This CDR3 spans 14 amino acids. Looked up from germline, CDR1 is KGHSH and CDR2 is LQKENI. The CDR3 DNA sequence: TGTGCCAGCTCACCATCGGGGTCCGCAGATACGCAGTATTTT. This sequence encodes CASSPSGSADTQYF.

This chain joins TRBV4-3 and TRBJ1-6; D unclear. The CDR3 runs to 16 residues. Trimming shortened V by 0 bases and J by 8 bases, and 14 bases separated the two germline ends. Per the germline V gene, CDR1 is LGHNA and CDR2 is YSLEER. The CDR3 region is CASSQDEGRRYSPLHF. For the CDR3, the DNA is TGCGCCAGCAGCCAAGATGAGGGCAGACGATATTCACCCCTCCACTTT.

For the CDR3, the DNA is TGTGCCAGCAGCCTAAACAGGGACCTCAATCAGCCCCAGCATTTT. Its protein is CASSLNRDLNQPQHF. The chain combines TRBV27 with TRBJ1-5, with D maybe TRBD1 (6 bases). The CDR3 totals 15 residues. CDR1 is MNHEY, CDR2 SMNVEV, per germline (reference sequence). V shed 6 bases and J shed 3 bases, with 15 bases lying between them.

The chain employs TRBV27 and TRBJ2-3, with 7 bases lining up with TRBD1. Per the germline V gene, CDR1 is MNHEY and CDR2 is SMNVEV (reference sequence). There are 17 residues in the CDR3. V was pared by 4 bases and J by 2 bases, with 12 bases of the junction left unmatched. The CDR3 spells CASSWTGAMSITDTQYF. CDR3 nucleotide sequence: TGTGCCAGCAGTTGGACAGGAGCCATGTCAATCACAGATACGCAGTATTTT.

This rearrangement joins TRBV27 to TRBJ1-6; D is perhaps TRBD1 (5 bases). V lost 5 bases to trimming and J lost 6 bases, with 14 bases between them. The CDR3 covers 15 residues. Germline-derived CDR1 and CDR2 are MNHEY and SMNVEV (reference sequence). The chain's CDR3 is CASSRAGHINSPLHF. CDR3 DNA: TGTGCCAGCAGTAGGGCCGGACACATTAATTCACCCCTCCACTTT.

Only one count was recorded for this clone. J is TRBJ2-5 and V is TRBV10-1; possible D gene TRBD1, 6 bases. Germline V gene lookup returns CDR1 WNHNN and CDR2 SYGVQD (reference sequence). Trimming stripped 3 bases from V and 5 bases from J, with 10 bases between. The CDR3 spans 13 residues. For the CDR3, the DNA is TGCGCCAGCAGTGAACAGGGATGGGAGACCCAGTACTTC. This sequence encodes CASSEQGWETQYF.

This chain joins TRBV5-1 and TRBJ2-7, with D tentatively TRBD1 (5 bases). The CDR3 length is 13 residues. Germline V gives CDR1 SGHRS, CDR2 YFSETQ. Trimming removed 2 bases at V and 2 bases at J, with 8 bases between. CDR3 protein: CASSLGRAYEQYF. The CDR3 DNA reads TGCGCCAGCAGCTTAGGCAGGGCCTACGAGCAGTACTTC.

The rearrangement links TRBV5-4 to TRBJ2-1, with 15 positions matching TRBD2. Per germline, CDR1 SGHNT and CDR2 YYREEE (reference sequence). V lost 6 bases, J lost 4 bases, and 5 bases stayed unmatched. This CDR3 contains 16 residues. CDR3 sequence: CASTRTSGGVYNEQFF. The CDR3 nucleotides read TGTGCCAGCACACGGACTAGCGGGGGGGTGTACAATGAGCAGTTCTTC.

The CDR3 nucleotides are TGTGCCAGCACCCCCGCACCGACAGGCTCCTACGAGCAGTACTTC. As protein: CASTPAPTGSYEQYF. This chain uses TRBV5-5 with TRBJ2-7, with D possibly TRBD1 on 6 matching bases. In germline, CDR1 is SGHKS, CDR2 YYEKEE (reference sequence). V was trimmed by 6 bases and J by 0 bases, leaving 16 bases between them. This CDR3 is built from 15 residues.

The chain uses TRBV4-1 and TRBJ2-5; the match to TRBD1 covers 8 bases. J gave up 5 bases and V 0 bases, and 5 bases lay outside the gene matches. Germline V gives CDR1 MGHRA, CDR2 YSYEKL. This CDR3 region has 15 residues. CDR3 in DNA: TGCGCCAGCAGCCAAGACACAGGGGGAGGCGAGACCCAGTACTTC. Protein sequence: CASSQDTGGGETQYF.